Given below is one T cell receptor (beta chain) in context. The data are from a study of cytomegalovirus exposure and HLA in healthy donors. CDR1 and CDR2 (germline): SGHNT, YENEEA. V lost 7 bases, J lost 0 bases, and 10 bases lay in between. The CDR3 spans 14 residues. PCR was performed using 60 Vbeta and 13 Jbeta primers. Using immunoSEQ multiplex PCR, the repertoire was profiled, and TCRdb retains in-frame clones only, with some absent. The table lists around 150,000 clones, about three quarters of them singletons. This clonotype was sampled from a human donor in good health. The sample comprised PBMCs. V gene TRBV11-3 combines with J gene TRBJ2-1, with no clear D. The CDR3, as DNA: TGTGCCAGCAACCTTAGGAGCTCCTACAATGAGCAGTTCTTC. The encoded protein is CASNLRSSYNEQFF.